Shown below are 2 T cell receptor beta chains from a single sample sequenced in a study of blood T cell repertoires in COVID-19. Libraries were prepared by immunoSEQ multiplex PCR; TCRdb keeps only in-frame clonotypes and omits some of them. The profile covers about 120,000 clones, with 86% appearing a single time and approximately 7.2% taken by the ten largest. Sequenced: peripheral blood. The source is a man aged 70 or older who had recovered from COVID-19.

The J gene is TRBJ2-1, the V gene TRBV2; 8 positions match TRBD1. V gave up 6 bases and J gave up 10 bases; unmatched junction bases: 5. Germline CDR1 and CDR2: SNHLY and FYNNEI. The CDR3 covers 12 residues. CDR3 sequence reads: CASSRQGWEQFF. The CDR3 DNA sequence: TGTGCCAGCAGCAGACAGGGGTGGGAGCAGTTCTTC.

The rearrangement joins TRBV3-1 (or the pseudogene TRBV3-2) to TRBJ2-7; maybe TRBD2 (6 bases). The CDR3 contains 13 residues. Deletions cut 4 bases from V and 3 bases from J, with 10 bases between. Germline-derived CDR1 and CDR2 are LGHDT and YNNKEL (reference sequence). CDR3 bases: TGTGCCAGCAGCCCCGGGGGACTCTACGAGCAGTACTTC. It specifies CASSPGGLYEQYF.